The rows below give T cell receptor beta chains drawn from one sample of a study of T cell repertoires in cytomegalovirus infection. Their antigen targets remain unknown. Using its own MiXCR run on the reads, TCRdb lists one record per CDR3 protein. The data contain roughly 920,000 distinct CDR3 sequences, approximately 30% of them singletons. Sequenced material: cultured CD8+ T cells from PBMCs, taken from culture after CMV antigen stimulation. All receptors derive from a human donor in good health (CMV status not recorded). Some clones in this sample may be carry-over from other donors' samples. The CDR3 runs from the conserved cysteine through the conserved F or W. The D gene is left open where the match is weak. The size entry is marked missing in some rows and otherwise reads once, few, many or a size class.

D,size,J,V,CDR3,DNA
TRBD1,few,TRBJ1-1,TRBV7-2,CASSLAGQENTEAFF,TGTGCCAGCAGCTTGGCGGGACAGGAGAACACTGAAGCTTTCTTT
TRBD1,many,TRBJ2-1,TRBV7-2,CASSLDRDRAINEQFF,TGTGCCAGCAGCTTAGATAGGGACAGGGCAATAAATGAGCAGTTCTTC
.,.,TRBJ2-2,TRBV24-1,CATSTPGIVGELFF,TGTGCCACCAGTACTCCGGGAATTGTCGGGGAGCTGTTTTTT
.,.,TRBJ2-4,TRBV29-1,CSVGPGLENIQYF,TGCAGCGTCGGCCCGGGTTTAGAGAACATTCAGTACTTC
.,.,TRBJ2-5,TRBV2,CASSGRQRGETQYF,TGTGCCAGCAGTGGCCGACAGAGGGGAGAGACCCAGTACTTC
.,.,TRBJ2-1,TRBV4-2,CASSQESDRLTDEQLF,TGTGCCAGCAGCCAAGAAAGTGACAGGCTAACGGATGAGCAGCTCTTC
.,few,TRBJ1-5,TRBV19,CASSIGGVGQPQHF,TGTGCCAGTAGTATAGGGGGGGTGGGTCAGCCCCAGCATTTT
.,.,TRBJ2-1,TRBV25-1,CALKSGNEQFF,TGTGCCCTAAAGAGCGGCAATGAGCAGTTCTTC
TRBD2,few,TRBJ2-1,TRBV2,CASNPSGPQNEQFF,TGTGCCAGCAATCCTAGCGGGCCTCAGAATGAGCAGTTCTTC
TRBD1,few,TRBJ2-1,TRBV12-3/TRBV12-4,CASSSSSRGQGDNEQFF,TGTGCCAGCAGTTCTAGTAGCAGGGGACAGGGGGACAATGAGCAGTTCTTC
.,many,TRBJ1-3,TRBV12-3/TRBV12-4,CASSDSSGNTIYF,TGTGCCAGCAGCGACAGCTCTGGAAACACCATATATTTT
.,once,TRBJ2-1,TRBV5-1,CASSQTGRAGNEQFF,TGCGCCAGCAGCCAAACAGGGCGCGCGGGGAATGAGCAGTTCTTC
.,.,TRBJ1-2,TRBV28,CASSSIQGVWGYTF,TGTGCCAGCAGTTCCATACAGGGAGTTTGGGGCTACACCTTC
TRBD1,.,TRBJ1-1,TRBV15,CATSRDQAGGHTEAFF,TGTGCCACCAGCAGAGATCAGGCAGGGGGGCATACTGAAGCTTTCTTT
.,.,TRBJ2-1,TRBV27,CASSLMISNEQFF,TGTGCCAGCAGTTTAATGATATCCAATGAGCAGTTCTTC
.,once,TRBJ2-7,TRBV12-5,CASAMAGRSSYEQYF,TGTGCTAGTGCCATGGCTGGCAGAAGCTCCTACGAGCAGTACTTC
TRBD1,.,TRBJ2-7,TRBV20-1,CSASVAGGRYEQYF,TGCAGTGCTAGTGTCGCAGGGGGCAGATACGAGCAGTACTTC